These T cell receptor beta chains were read from a single sample in a study of regulatory T cells in long-lasting Graves disease. TCRdb processed the multiplex PCR reads anew with MiXCR; each CDR3 protein has one entry. The top ten hold 7.8% of the sample, which has approximately 400,000 distinct CDR3 sequences, approximately 16% seen once. These data are also associated with another study on T cells in Graves' hyperthyroidism and ophthalmopathy.

The material sequenced was peripheral blood mononuclear cells (PBMCs), taken at new diagnosis, from a patient treated with antithyroid drugs. Receptors originate from a woman between 35 and 50 years old with Graves disease. Each CDR3 is given with its conserved first and last residue. Fields, in order: D gene, clone size, J gene, V gene, CDR3 length, CDR3 DNA, CDR3 protein. A D gene is named only where the DNA matches it firmly. The listing skips clone size in some rows; elsewhere it reads once, few, many or a size class.

D gene: NA
clone size: many
J gene: TRBJ2-1
V gene: TRBV12-3/TRBV12-4
CDR3 length: 16
CDR3 DNA: TGTGCCAGCAGTTATGGCCGCCATCCCTCCTACAATGAGCAGTTCTTC
CDR3 protein: CASSYGRHPSYNEQFF

D gene: NA
clone size: many
J gene: TRBJ2-1
V gene: TRBV7-9
CDR3 length: 16
CDR3 DNA: TGTGCCAGCAGCTTAGCGCTTGGAGAAGGCCTCTATGAGCAGTTCTTC
CDR3 protein: CASSLALGEGLYEQFF

D gene: TRBD1
clone size: many
J gene: TRBJ2-5
V gene: TRBV20-1
CDR3 length: 12
CDR3 DNA: TGCAGTGCTGGGACAGAGGGGGAGACCCAGTACTTC
CDR3 protein: CSAGTEGETQYF

D gene: NA
clone size: many
J gene: TRBJ2-1
V gene: TRBV5-8
CDR3 length: 14
CDR3 DNA: TGTGCCAGCAGACGTGAGAGGTACTACAATGAGCAGTTCTTC
CDR3 protein: CASRRERYYNEQFF

D gene: TRBD1
clone size: few
J gene: TRBJ1-5
V gene: TRBV29-1
CDR3 length: 15
CDR3 DNA: TGCAGCGTTTGCCTGGGGACAGGGGGAAATCAGCCCCAGCATTTT
CDR3 protein: CSVCLGTGGNQPQHF

D gene: NA
clone size: NA
J gene: TRBJ2-3
V gene: TRBV24-1
CDR3 length: 17
CDR3 DNA: TGTGCCACCAGTGATCCCGCTCCGGCTAGCGGCACAGATACGCAGTATTTT
CDR3 protein: CATSDPAPASGTDTQYF

D gene: NA
clone size: many
J gene: TRBJ1-6
V gene: TRBV2
CDR3 length: 13
CDR3 DNA: TGTGCCAGCAGCGAAACCAGGAATTCACCCCTCCACTTT
CDR3 protein: CASSETRNSPLHF

D gene: NA
clone size: NA
J gene: TRBJ2-1
V gene: TRBV24-1
CDR3 length: 13
CDR3 DNA: TGTGCCACCAGTGATGAGTCAAAAAATGAGCAGTTCTTC
CDR3 protein: CATSDESKNEQFF

D gene: TRBD1
clone size: many
J gene: TRBJ2-1
V gene: TRBV25-1
CDR3 length: 15
CDR3 DNA: TGTGCCAGCAGTTGGGACAGGAGCTCCTACAATGAGCAGTTCTTC
CDR3 protein: CASSWDRSSYNEQFF

D gene: TRBD1
clone size: many
J gene: TRBJ1-2
V gene: TRBV28
CDR3 length: 17
CDR3 DNA: TGTGCCACCAGGGGTAACCTTCACAGGGGCGGGCTCTATGGCTACACCTTC
CDR3 protein: CATRGNLHRGGLYGYTF

D gene: NA
clone size: many
J gene: TRBJ1-5
V gene: TRBV3-1
CDR3 length: 17
CDR3 DNA: TGTGCCAGCACCCACGGAGCGGGGATCTATAGCAATCAGCCCCAGCATTTT
CDR3 protein: CASTHGAGIYSNQPQHF

D gene: NA
clone size: many
J gene: TRBJ2-5
V gene: TRBV7-2
CDR3 length: 14
CDR3 DNA: TGTGCCAGCAGCTTAGTAGGGATTCAAGAGACCCAGTACTTC
CDR3 protein: CASSLVGIQETQYF

D gene: NA
clone size: many
J gene: TRBJ2-3
V gene: TRBV24-1
CDR3 length: 12
CDR3 DNA: TGTGCCACCAGTTTAAGCACAGATACGCAGTATTTT
CDR3 protein: CATSLSTDTQYF

D gene: TRBD2
clone size: NA
J gene: TRBJ2-7
V gene: TRBV5-4
CDR3 length: 16
CDR3 DNA: TGTGCCAGCAGCTGGGGTAAACTAGCGGGAGTGGGCGAGCAGTACTTC
CDR3 protein: CASSWGKLAGVGEQYF

D gene: NA
clone size: many
J gene: TRBJ1-1
V gene: TRBV3-1
CDR3 length: 15
CDR3 DNA: TGTGCCAGCAGCCAAGAGCGCGTAACGTACACTGAAGCTTTCTTT
CDR3 protein: CASSQERVTYTEAFF

D gene: TRBD1
clone size: few
J gene: TRBJ2-2
V gene: TRBV10-1
CDR3 length: 18
CDR3 DNA: TGCGCCAGCAGTGAGCCCCGGGACAGGGGGCGAGACACCGGGGAGCTGTTTTTT
CDR3 protein: CASSEPRDRGRDTGELFF

D gene: TRBD1
clone size: many
J gene: TRBJ2-7
V gene: TRBV27
CDR3 length: 15
CDR3 DNA: TGTGCCACCAGAGAGGGGGGGACAGGGGTAGGCGAGCAGTACTTC
CDR3 protein: CATREGGTGVGEQYF

D gene: TRBD2
clone size: many
J gene: TRBJ2-2
V gene: TRBV5-1
CDR3 length: 17
CDR3 DNA: TGCGCCAGCAGCCGCCTCACTAGCGGGAGAGGGTCCGGGGAGCTGTTTTTT
CDR3 protein: CASSRLTSGRGSGELFF

D gene: NA
clone size: few
J gene: TRBJ2-1
V gene: TRBV29-1
CDR3 length: 15
CDR3 DNA: TGCAGCGTCGCCCCCGTGGGAGGACAATACAATGAGCAGTTCTTC
CDR3 protein: CSVAPVGGQYNEQFF

D gene: NA
clone size: many
J gene: TRBJ1-1
V gene: TRBV6-2/TRBV6-3
CDR3 length: 14
CDR3 DNA: TGTGCCAGCAGTCAGCTGGGGGCGAACACTGAAGCTTTCTTT
CDR3 protein: CASSQLGANTEAFF

D gene: NA
clone size: few
J gene: TRBJ2-1
V gene: TRBV19
CDR3 length: 13
CDR3 DNA: TGTGCCAGTAGTATAGATCTGGGGGCTAAGGCTTTCTTC
CDR3 protein: CASSIDLGAKAFF

D gene: NA
clone size: NA
J gene: TRBJ1-1
V gene: TRBV6-5
CDR3 length: 13
CDR3 DNA: TGTGCCAGCAGTTACGTAGTGAACACTGAAGCTTTCTTT
CDR3 protein: CASSYVVNTEAFF

D gene: NA
clone size: few
J gene: TRBJ1-2
V gene: TRBV5-1
CDR3 length: 13
CDR3 DNA: TGCGCCAGCAGCATGGACGGAGCCTATGGCTACACCTTC
CDR3 protein: CASSMDGAYGYTF

D gene: NA
clone size: NA
J gene: TRBJ1-4
V gene: TRBV19
CDR3 length: 15
CDR3 DNA: TGTGCCAGTAGTCATAGGAACGGCCCCAGAGGGGAACTGTTTTTT
CDR3 protein: CASSHRNGPRGELFF

D gene: NA
clone size: many
J gene: TRBJ1-6
V gene: TRBV28
CDR3 length: 16
CDR3 DNA: TGTGCCAGCAGACCCCCGGGAGTGGGTGATAATTCACCCCTCCACTTT
CDR3 protein: CASRPPGVGDNSPLHF

D gene: NA
clone size: many
J gene: TRBJ1-3
V gene: TRBV11-3
CDR3 length: 13
CDR3 DNA: TGTGCCAGCAGCTACTACTCTGGAAACACCATATATTTT
CDR3 protein: CASSYYSGNTIYF

D gene: NA
clone size: few
J gene: TRBJ1-1
V gene: TRBV5-6
CDR3 length: 14
CDR3 DNA: TGTGCCAGCATAACTGGGGGAAGGTTCACTGAAGCTTTCTTT
CDR3 protein: CASITGGRFTEAFF

D gene: NA
clone size: few
J gene: TRBJ1-5
V gene: TRBV28
CDR3 length: 13
CDR3 DNA: TGTGCCAGCAGTAAACATGGTTTTCAGCCCCAGCATTTT
CDR3 protein: CASSKHGFQPQHF

D gene: TRBD2
clone size: many
J gene: TRBJ2-3
V gene: TRBV20-1
CDR3 length: 15
CDR3 DNA: TGCAGTGCTAGACTGACTAGCGGGAGTACAGATACGCAGTATTTT
CDR3 protein: CSARLTSGSTDTQYF

D gene: NA
clone size: NA
J gene: TRBJ1-5
V gene: TRBV27
CDR3 length: 14
CDR3 DNA: TGTGCCAGCAGTCGGGACAATAGCAATCAGCCCCAGCATTTT
CDR3 protein: CASSRDNSNQPQHF

D gene: NA
clone size: few
J gene: TRBJ1-2
V gene: TRBV6-2/TRBV6-3
CDR3 length: 15
CDR3 DNA: TGTGCCAGCAGTTACCCCACCGGGAGGACGAATGGCTACACCTTC
CDR3 protein: CASSYPTGRTNGYTF

D gene: TRBD2
clone size: many
J gene: TRBJ2-2
V gene: TRBV2
CDR3 length: 13
CDR3 DNA: TGTGCCGGCAAGCGGGAGAGGACCGGGGAGCTGTTTTTT
CDR3 protein: CAGKRERTGELFF

D gene: TRBD2
clone size: many
J gene: TRBJ2-1
V gene: TRBV28
CDR3 length: 15
CDR3 DNA: TGTGCCAGCAGTTTTGAGGCGGGAGTGCGAAATGAGCAGTTCTTC
CDR3 protein: CASSFEAGVRNEQFF

D gene: NA
clone size: NA
J gene: TRBJ1-5
V gene: TRBV20-1
CDR3 length: 12
CDR3 DNA: TGCAGTGCTAGAGATGGGGAAGGGCCCCAGCATTTT
CDR3 protein: CSARDGEGPQHF

D gene: NA
clone size: NA
J gene: TRBJ2-2
V gene: TRBV7-3
CDR3 length: 14
CDR3 DNA: TGTGCCAGCAGCATCCTTGTCGGCACCGGGGAGCTGTCTTTT
CDR3 protein: CASSILVGTGELSF

D gene: NA
clone size: many
J gene: TRBJ2-7
V gene: TRBV20-1
CDR3 length: 14
CDR3 DNA: TGCAGTGCTGGCGAAGCGGTCTCTCCCTACGAGCAGTACTTC
CDR3 protein: CSAGEAVSPYEQYF

D gene: NA
clone size: NA
J gene: TRBJ1-3
V gene: TRBV12-3/TRBV12-4
CDR3 length: 14
CDR3 DNA: TGTGCCAGCACCTCGGGGGTAACAGGAAACACCATATATTTT
CDR3 protein: CASTSGVTGNTIYF

D gene: NA
clone size: NA
J gene: TRBJ2-5
V gene: TRBV11-2
CDR3 length: 15
CDR3 DNA: TGTGCCAGCAGCCGATTTGGGGACCGACAAGAGACCCAGTACTTC
CDR3 protein: CASSRFGDRQETQYF

D gene: NA
clone size: NA
J gene: TRBJ2-1
V gene: TRBV5-4
CDR3 length: 18
CDR3 DNA: TGTGCCAGCAGCTTGGGGGGGGGCTCTTGGAGCTCCTACAATGAGCAGTTCTTC
CDR3 protein: CASSLGGGSWSSYNEQFF

D gene: NA
clone size: NA
J gene: TRBJ2-1
V gene: TRBV4-1
CDR3 length: 15
CDR3 DNA: TGCGCCAGCAGCCCGGGACTTCTCTCCTACAATGAGCAGTTCTTC
CDR3 protein: CASSPGLLSYNEQFF

D gene: NA
clone size: many
J gene: TRBJ2-1
V gene: TRBV11-1
CDR3 length: 12
CDR3 DNA: TGTGCCAGCAGCCATATTACCTGGGGGCAGTTCTTC
CDR3 protein: CASSHITWGQFF

D gene: NA
clone size: many
J gene: TRBJ2-7
V gene: TRBV5-1
CDR3 length: 14
CDR3 DNA: TGCGCCAGCAACACCGCGGGCATCACCTACGAGCAGTACTTC
CDR3 protein: CASNTAGITYEQYF

D gene: TRBD1
clone size: NA
J gene: TRBJ1-6
V gene: TRBV6-1
CDR3 length: 15
CDR3 DNA: TGTGCCAGCAGTGAATGGGACAGGGAACATTCACCCCTCCACTTT
CDR3 protein: CASSEWDREHSPLHF

D gene: NA
clone size: few
J gene: TRBJ2-2
V gene: TRBV5-5
CDR3 length: 15
CDR3 DNA: TGTGCCAGCAGCTTCGGTACCCCGGGCACCGGGGAGCTGTTTTTT
CDR3 protein: CASSFGTPGTGELFF

D gene: NA
clone size: many
J gene: TRBJ2-3
V gene: TRBV6-2/TRBV6-3
CDR3 length: 16
CDR3 DNA: TGTGCCAGCAGTCCCCCGGGACAACTAGTCACAGATACGCAGTATTTT
CDR3 protein: CASSPPGQLVTDTQYF

D gene: NA
clone size: many
J gene: TRBJ2-2
V gene: TRBV11-3
CDR3 length: 17
CDR3 DNA: TGTGCCAGCCAGAAAGGGTCCGGCGGGACTAACACCGGGGAGCTGTTTTTT
CDR3 protein: CASQKGSGGTNTGELFF

D gene: NA
clone size: many
J gene: TRBJ1-2
V gene: TRBV9
CDR3 length: 12
CDR3 DNA: TGTGCCAGCAGCGGCAGGAGATATGGCTACACCTTC
CDR3 protein: CASSGRRYGYTF

D gene: NA
clone size: NA
J gene: TRBJ2-1
V gene: TRBV2
CDR3 length: 12
CDR3 DNA: TGTGTCAGCAGTTTTGGCTACAATGAGCAGTTCTTC
CDR3 protein: CVSSFGYNEQFF

D gene: TRBD2
clone size: many
J gene: TRBJ2-5
V gene: TRBV12-3/TRBV12-4
CDR3 length: 14
CDR3 DNA: TGTGCCAGCAGTTTAGCGGGAGGGAGAGAGACCCAGTACTTC
CDR3 protein: CASSLAGGRETQYF

D gene: NA
clone size: NA
J gene: TRBJ2-1
V gene: TRBV6-2/TRBV6-3
CDR3 length: 14
CDR3 DNA: TGTGCCAGCAGTTACACTGCCTTAGTAAATGAGCAGTTCTTC
CDR3 protein: CASSYTALVNEQFF

D gene: NA
clone size: few
J gene: TRBJ2-2
V gene: TRBV9
CDR3 length: 13
CDR3 DNA: TGTGCCAGCAGCGTAGTGAGCCAAGGGGAGCTGTTTTTT
CDR3 protein: CASSVVSQGELFF

D gene: NA
clone size: many
J gene: TRBJ1-1
V gene: TRBV29-1
CDR3 length: 13
CDR3 DNA: TGCAGCGTTGAAGATCAAGGGGCCCTTGAAGCTTTCTTT
CDR3 protein: CSVEDQGALEAFF

D gene: TRBD2
clone size: many
J gene: TRBJ2-1
V gene: TRBV2
CDR3 length: 19
CDR3 DNA: TGTGCCAGCAGTCAACCGGGGACTAGCGGGAGGGGGTCCTACAATGAGCAGTTCTTC
CDR3 protein: CASSQPGTSGRGSYNEQFF

D gene: TRBD2
clone size: many
J gene: TRBJ2-1
V gene: TRBV7-6
CDR3 length: 16
CDR3 DNA: TGTGCCAGCAGCTTAATCGGGTCGGGAGGGCACAATGAGCAGTTCTTC
CDR3 protein: CASSLIGSGGHNEQFF

D gene: TRBD1
clone size: NA
J gene: TRBJ2-1
V gene: TRBV7-2
CDR3 length: 13
CDR3 DNA: TGTGCCAGCAGCTTTGGACAGGGGGAAGCGCAGTTCTTC
CDR3 protein: CASSFGQGEAQFF

D gene: NA
clone size: few
J gene: TRBJ2-2
V gene: TRBV7-8
CDR3 length: 18
CDR3 DNA: TGTGCCAGCAGCACCGGGACGGCAATTTGGAAGAACACCGGGGAGCTGTTTTTT
CDR3 protein: CASSTGTAIWKNTGELFF

D gene: TRBD2
clone size: few
J gene: TRBJ2-6
V gene: TRBV7-9
CDR3 length: 15
CDR3 DNA: TGTGCCAGCAGCTTAGTAGCGGGGTGGGCCAACGTCCTGACTTTC
CDR3 protein: CASSLVAGWANVLTF

D gene: NA
clone size: few
J gene: TRBJ2-7
V gene: TRBV4-1
CDR3 length: 16
CDR3 DNA: TGCGCCAGCAGCCCCTACCCCGCGGGGGCCACCTACGAGCAGTACTTC
CDR3 protein: CASSPYPAGATYEQYF

D gene: NA
clone size: NA
J gene: TRBJ1-6
V gene: TRBV2
CDR3 length: 14
CDR3 DNA: TGTGCCAGCAGAGACCGGACAGAAAATTCACCCCTCCACTTT
CDR3 protein: CASRDRTENSPLHF